One sample yielded the 27 T cell receptor beta chains listed below, sequenced in a study of blood T cell repertoires in COVID-19. Sequenced by immunoSEQ multiplex PCR; TCRdb stores in-frame clones only, minus some. The table includes around 30,000 clones, around 63% detected once. Sequencing was done on a sample of peripheral blood. The receptors here all came from a human donor in a cohort sampled during active COVID-19.

The chain carries TRBV4-2 and TRBJ2-3, with 8 bases lining up with TRBD2. V shed 4 bases and J 2 bases; nucleotides not matched to a gene: 8. This CDR3 spans 16 amino acids. CDR1 is LGHNA and CDR2 is YNFKEQ in the germline V gene. CDR3 sequence (DNA): TGTGCCAGCAGCCTGGGGACTAGGAGGGTCACAGATACGCAGTATTTT. As protein: CASSLGTRRVTDTQYF.

In DNA, the CDR3 is TGTGCCAGCAGCCCGTCGTCTTGGGGGGGCACGCACGGCTACACCTTC. It encodes CASSPSSWGGTHGYTF. The chain recombines TRBV3-1 (or the pseudogene TRBV3-2) with TRBJ1-2, with D perhaps TRBD1 (6 bases). This CDR3 is 16 amino acids long. Germline CDR1 and CDR2: LGHDT and YNNKEL (reference sequence). Trimming stripped 4 bases from V and 8 bases from J, with 23 bases between.

This clone was detected once. This chain uses TRBV7-2 with TRBJ2-3; a possible D gene is TRBD2 (6 bases). Germline CDR1 is SGHTA and CDR2 is FQGNSA. The CDR3 spans 15 residues. The V and J ends lost 1 base and 0 bases respectively, with 8 bases between them. The CDR3 bases are TGTGCCAGCAGCTTAGTAGCGGCAAGCACAGATACGCAGTATTTT. As protein: CASSLVAASTDTQYF.

The V and J genes are TRBV11-2 and TRBJ1-2; D unresolved. Germline-derived CDR1 and CDR2 are SGHAT and FQNNGV. The length of the CDR3 is 14 residues. Trimming took off 5 bases at V and 8 bases at J, with 18 bases between the two ends. The CDR3 here is CASSPSGVRWGYTF. The CDR3 DNA reads as TGTGCCAGCAGCCCCTCTGGAGTCCGCTGGGGCTACACCTTC.

This clone was found once. The chain uses TRBV5-4 and TRBJ2-7; 7 bases are shared with TRBD1. In germline, CDR1 is SGHNT, CDR2 YYREEE (reference sequence). V lost 3 bases and J lost 6; bases outside the gene matches: 9. This CDR3 spans 14 amino acids. In DNA form, the CDR3 reads TGTGCCAGCAGCTGGGACAGTTCTTTCTCCGAGCAGTACTTC. It codes for CASSWDSSFSEQYF.

CDR3 protein: CATSRPNQPQHF. The DNA of the CDR3 is TGTGCCACCAGCAGACCAAATCAGCCCCAGCATTTT. The genes are TRBV15 and TRBJ1-5, with no clear D. CDR1 is LNHNV, CDR2 YYDKDF, per germline (reference sequence). V was clipped by 2 bases and J by 4 bases, with 3 bases between them. This CDR3 has 12 residues.

The J gene is TRBJ2-2, the V gene TRBV10-3; a weak D match, TRBD2 (5 bases). From germline, CDR1 is ENHRY and CDR2 SYGVKD. V shed 8 bases and J shed 2 bases, with 18 bases lying between them. The length of the CDR3 is 16 residues. The CDR3 is CAIGRTQGDNTGELFF. CDR3 in DNA: TGTGCCATCGGCCGGACTCAAGGCGATAACACCGGGGAGCTGTTTTTT.

The V and J genes are TRBV5-1 and TRBJ2-7; weak D call: TRBD2 (6 bases). This CDR3 spans 14 amino acids. In germline, CDR1 is SGHRS, CDR2 YFSETQ. V was pared by 4 bases and J by 0 bases, with 11 bases between. In DNA form, the CDR3 reads TGCGCCAGCAGCCCGGCGGGGAGCTCCTACGAGCAGTACTTC. It specifies CASSPAGSSYEQYF.

The chain recombines TRBV2 with TRBJ1-6; tentatively, D is TRBD1 (5 bases). This CDR3 spans 14 amino acids. The germline V gene has CDR1 SNHLY and CDR2 FYNNEI. V was trimmed by 7 bases and J by 4 bases, leaving 11 bases between them. The CDR3 is CASNGGKYNSPLHF. The CDR3 DNA reads as TGTGCCAGCAACGGGGGGAAGTATAATTCACCCCTCCACTTT. The whole variable domain, remainder taken from reference TRBV2 and TRBJ1-6, is EPEVTQTPSHQVTQMGQEVILRCVPISNHLYFYWYRQILGQKVEFLVSFYNNEISEKSEIFDDQFSVERPDGSNFTLKIRSTKLEDSAMYFCASNGGKYNSPLHFGNGTRLTVT.

V and J are TRBV7-9 and TRBJ2-5; 8 bases are a match to TRBD2. Germline CDR1 and CDR2: SEHNR and FQNEAQ (reference sequence). There are 18 residues in the CDR3. V dropped 1 base and J dropped 1; count of bases not matched to a gene: 11. The DNA for the CDR3 is TGTGCCAGCAGCTTAGGACGGAGTGCTAGCGGGTTCCAAGAGACCCAGTACTTC. Translating gives CASSLGRSASGFQETQYF.

The rearrangement uses TRBV25-1 and TRBJ1-6, with TRBD1 matching over 9 bases. The CDR3 loop spans 13 amino acids. The trim removed 8 bases at V and 8 bases at J, leaving 4 bases unmatched. Germline-derived CDR1 and CDR2 are MGHDK and SYGVNS. The CDR3 coding sequence is TGTGCCAGCCTGGGACAGGGCCATTCACCCCTCCACTTT. Its translation: CASLGQGHSPLHF.

The chain uses TRBV4-1 and TRBJ2-1; 9 bases agree with TRBD2. V trimming: 6 bases; J trimming: 4 bases; junction bases outside the gene matches: 28. Germline-derived CDR1 and CDR2 are MGHRA and YSYEKL. CDR3 size: 22 residues. Here the CDR3 reads CASSRGIFGTSLTPVKYNEQFF. The CDR3 region has the DNA TGCGCCAGCAGTCGAGGAATTTTCGGGACTAGCCTCACCCCGGTGAAATACAATGAGCAGTTCTTC.

CDR3 sequence: CASSWGTGGWQFF. The CDR3 nucleotides are TGCGCCAGCAGCTGGGGGACAGGGGGTTGGCAGTTCTTC. The chain couples TRBV5-1 to TRBJ2-1, with 11 nucleotides matching TRBD1. CDR1 and CDR2 (germline): SGHRS, YFSETQ. V lost 3 bases to trimming and J lost 12 bases; unmatched junction nucleotides: 5. This CDR3 contains 13 residues. Full variable domain (missing parts from reference TRBV5-1 and TRBJ2-1): KAGVTQTPRYLIKTRGQQVTLSCSPISGHRSVSWYQQTPGQGLQFLFEYFSETQRNKGNFPGRFSGRQFSNSRSEMNVSTLELGDSALYLCASSWGTGGWQFFGPGTRLTVL.

The gene calls are TRBV27 and TRBJ2-7; the match to TRBD2 covers 8 bases. This CDR3 region has 15 residues. V dropped 5 bases and J dropped 3; count of bases not matched to a gene: 9. Germline V gene sequence: CDR1 MNHEY, CDR2 SMNVEV (reference sequence). CDR3 nucleotides: TGTGCCAGCAGTGGACTAGCACTAACCGGCTACGAGCAGTACTTC. It is translated as CASSGLALTGYEQYF.

The J gene is TRBJ2-3, the V gene TRBV2, with 8 bases that match TRBD1. This CDR3 has 16 amino acids. The V gene's germline CDR1 is SNHLY and CDR2 FYNNEI. After removal of 6 bases from V and 4 bases from J, the junction contained 12 bases not matched to a gene. The CDR3: CASSPGDRPGADTQYF. The CDR3 DNA reads TGTGCCAGCAGCCCCGGGGACAGGCCAGGGGCAGATACGCAGTATTTT.

The chain is built from TRBV25-1 and TRBJ1-2, with 8 bases aligning to TRBD1. J gave up 4 bases and V 7 bases, and 8 bases lay outside the gene matches. This CDR3 spans 14 amino acids. Germline V gene sequence: CDR1 MGHDK, CDR2 SYGVNS. In DNA form, the CDR3 reads TGTGCCAGCACCGCGGACAGGGAGAGCTATGGCTACACCTTC. Translated: CASTADRESYGYTF.

This clone was seen more than once but under ten times. The V call is TRBV2, the J call TRBJ2-7; TRBD1 matches at 12 bases. The CDR3 has 17 amino acids. J gave up 3 bases and V 3 bases, and 9 bases lay outside the gene matches. CDR1 and CDR2 from the germline V gene are SNHLY and FYNNEI. CDR3 DNA: TGTGCCAGCAGTGATTTGGGACAGGGGGCTTTAAACTACGAGCAGTACTTC. Its translation: CASSDLGQGALNYEQYF.

This chain uses TRBV11-2 with TRBJ1-5; D uncertain. The CDR3 has 13 amino acids. The germline CDR1 and CDR2 sequences are SGHAT and FQNNGV. The V end lost 1 base, the J end lost 3 bases, and 4 bases lay between the germline ends. The CDR3 DNA follows: TGTGCCAGCAGCTTAGCCTACAATCAGCCCCAGCATTTT. It yields the protein CASSLAYNQPQHF.

The chain joins TRBV3-1 (or the pseudogene TRBV3-2) to TRBJ1-3; D is ambiguous. The CDR3 extends over 14 amino acids. Per germline, CDR1 LGHDT and CDR2 YNNKEL (reference sequence). V was trimmed by 2 bases and J by 0 bases, leaving 5 bases between them. CDR3 nucleotides: TGTGCCAGCAGCCAAAAGCACTCTGGAAACACCATATATTTT. As protein: CASSQKHSGNTIYF.

This clone was seen once. J is TRBJ1-2 and V is TRBV11-3, with TRBD1 identical over 9 bases. J gave up 2 bases and V 5 bases, and 6 bases lay outside the gene matches. CDR1 and CDR2 from the germline V gene are SGHNT and YENEEA. The CDR3 spans 15 residues. CDR3 nucleotide sequence: TGTGCCAGCAGCCCTTACAGGGGGCTCAACTATGGCTACACCTTC. It is translated as CASSPYRGLNYGYTF.

V usage is TRBV19 and J usage is TRBJ1-5; TRBD1 might be the D (6 bases). CDR3 size: 16 residues. CDR1 and CDR2 (germline): LNHDA, SQIVND (reference sequence). Trimming removed 6 bases at V and 1 base at J, with 16 bases between. In nucleotides, the CDR3 is TGTGCCAGTAGAAGGGGGACGGCGGGCAGCAATCAGCCCCAGCATTTT. It translates to CASRRGTAGSNQPQHF.

The chain links TRBV4-1 to TRBJ2-1; 8 bases are a match to TRBD2. From germline, CDR1 is MGHRA and CDR2 YSYEKL. The length of the CDR3 is 17 residues. Unmatched junction bases numbered 14, after V lost 4 bases and J lost 6 bases. CDR3 DNA: TGCGCCAGCAGCCTCCCCCGCGGGACTAGACTTTCCAATGAGCAGTTCTTC. It encodes CASSLPRGTRLSNEQFF.

The chain recombines TRBV5-3 with TRBJ1-2, with D unresolved. TRBV5-3 is given ORF status, its function remaining uncertain. The CDR3 is made up of 13 amino acids. Deletions cut 1 base from V and 3 bases from J, with 7 bases between. The CDR3 here is CARSLHRDYGYTF. The CDR3, as DNA: TGTGCCAGAAGCTTGCACCGAGACTATGGCTACACCTTC.

The chain employs TRBV11-1 and TRBJ1-5; no clear D. The CDR3 extends over 13 amino acids. Trimming removed 1 base at V and 6 bases at J, with 7 bases between. Germline V CDR1 and CDR2: SGHAT, FQDESV (reference sequence). DNA of the CDR3: TGTGCCAGCAGCTTAGGGGCGGGTCAGCCCCAGCATTTT. This encodes CASSLGAGQPQHF.

This clone was seen once. CDR3 nucleotides: TGTGCCAGCAGCTTCGTAACAGGGCTCGAGCAGTACTTC. It yields the protein CASSFVTGLEQYF. The chain carries TRBV5-5 and TRBJ2-7; possible D gene TRBD1, 6 bases. The CDR3 covers 13 residues. CDR1 and CDR2 (germline): SGHKS, YYEKEE (reference sequence). The germline V and J ends were trimmed by 2 bases and 6 bases, with 12 bases remaining between them.

V usage is TRBV5-6 and J usage is TRBJ2-7, with D possibly TRBD1 on 5 matching bases. The germline V and J ends were trimmed by 0 bases and 3 bases, with 10 bases remaining between them. This CDR3 contains 14 residues. Germline assignment: CDR1 SGHDT and CDR2 YYEEEE. CDR3 DNA: TGTGCCAGCAGCTTGGGGGGCGATAGCTACGAGCAGTACTTC. Translating gives CASSLGGDSYEQYF.

The rearrangement joins TRBV28 to TRBJ2-5; TRBD2 agrees at 7 bases. V gave up 6 bases and J gave up 2 bases; unmatched junction bases: 6. The CDR3 length is 14 residues. Per germline, CDR1 MDHEN and CDR2 SYDVKM. The CDR3 protein is CASRLTSAQETQYF. CDR3 in DNA: TGTGCCAGCAGGTTAACTAGCGCACAAGAGACCCAGTACTTC.